Sequencing of this T cell receptor (beta chain) was carried out in a study of identical twins. Overall study results and limits: Twin sharing of out-of-frame TCR alpha was underestimated by models in monozygotic pairs.

Per the germline V gene, CDR1 is SEHNR and CDR2 is FQNEAQ (reference sequence). The CDR3 sequence is 13 residues long. V was pared by 5 bases and J by 5 bases, with 3 bases of the junction left unmatched. This clonotype was seen a few times. The antigen is unknown. TCRdb re-derived calls from the 5' RACE reads in MiXCR, one entry per CDR3 protein. The sample records more than 250,000 distinct CDR3 sequences, about 8.9% being singletons. The same sample was also used in a study of yellow fever vaccine responses in identical twins. That source adds: Twins' vaccine T cell responses were reported to seem partly convergent and partly personalized.

The TCR comes from a woman between 18 and 29 years old in good health. This rearrangement joins TRBV7-9 to TRBJ1-1; TRBD1 matches at 9 bases. The sequenced sample was memory (CD45RO+) T cells sorted from blood. The CDR3 sequence: CASSTGTGTEAFF. For the CDR3, the DNA is TGTGCCAGCAGCACCGGGACAGGGACTGAAGCTTTCTTT.